Listed below are T cell receptor beta chains from one sample, sequenced in a study of molecular identifiers for immune sequencing clone quantification. TCRdb independently ran MiXCR on the PCR reads; one entry per CDR3 protein. This sample carries over 600,000 distinct CDR3 sequences, nearly 20% of them seen once, and the ten largest clones take 0.75% to 0.95%. Source material: naive CD8+ T cells from blood, with Jurkat cell RNA spiked in. The receptors were gathered from a human donor in good health. Some libraries in this study had Jurkat cell RNA spiked in. Both conserved end residues are part of each CDR3. A D gene is named only where the DNA matches it firmly. The size entry is marked missing in some rows and otherwise reads once, few, many or a size class.

D: -; J: TRBJ1-1; size: many; V: TRBV19; DNA: TGTGCCAGCAGTGAAGGGGGTAACACTGAAGCTTTCTTT; CDR3: CASSEGGNTEAFF
D: -; J: TRBJ2-5; size: many; V: TRBV13; DNA: TGTGCCAGCAGCTCTGCTCAGGAGGGGCGCCAAGAGACCCAGTACTTC; CDR3: CASSSAQEGRQETQYF
D: -; J: TRBJ2-1; size: -; V: TRBV6-6; DNA: TGTGCCAGCAGCTACAGGGAGGGGGCGGGTAATGAGCAGTTCTTC; CDR3: CASSYREGAGNEQFF
D: TRBD2; J: TRBJ2-2; size: many; V: TRBV6-1; DNA: TGTGCCAGCAGTGAAGCTAAAGGACTAGCGGGAGCCGGGGAGCTGTTTTTT; CDR3: CASSEAKGLAGAGELFF
D: -; J: TRBJ2-7; size: -; V: TRBV19; DNA: TGTGCCAGTAGTAACAAAGCCTACGAGCAGTACTTC; CDR3: CASSNKAYEQYF
D: TRBD1; J: TRBJ1-1; size: many; V: TRBV30; DNA: TGTGCCTGGAGTACAATAACAGGGGTTACTGAAGCTTTCTTT; CDR3: CAWSTITGVTEAFF
D: -; J: TRBJ1-2; size: -; V: TRBV11-2; DNA: TGTGCCAGCAGCTCTCAAACAGATCCCAACTATGGCTACACCTTC; CDR3: CASSSQTDPNYGYTF
D: -; J: TRBJ2-7; size: many; V: TRBV21-1; DNA: TGTGCCAGCAGCAAAGGGCCAGGGACCAACGAGCAGTACTTC; CDR3: CASSKGPGTNEQYF
D: TRBD1; J: TRBJ2-5; size: -; V: TRBV27; DNA: TGTGCCAGCAGTTTATCAGGACAGGGGGCGGGAGAGACCCAGTACTTC; CDR3: CASSLSGQGAGETQYF
D: TRBD1; J: TRBJ1-1; size: -; V: TRBV12-3/TRBV12-4; DNA: TGTGCCAGCAGTAAAGGACAGGGCACTGAAGCTTTCTTT; CDR3: CASSKGQGTEAFF
D: TRBD2; J: TRBJ2-1; size: few; V: TRBV9; DNA: TGTGCCAGCAGCCCGGCCCCACTAGCGGGAGTTACCTACAATGAGCAGTTCTTC; CDR3: CASSPAPLAGVTYNEQFF
D: TRBD1; J: TRBJ1-1; size: many; V: TRBV4-3; DNA: TGCGCCAGCAGCCAAGCACAGGGGGCAAAGACTGAAGCTTTCTTT; CDR3: CASSQAQGAKTEAFF
D: -; J: TRBJ1-2; size: many; V: TRBV29-1; DNA: TGCAGCGTTGAGGGAGGAGCCCCCTATGGCTACACCTTC; CDR3: CSVEGGAPYGYTF
D: -; J: TRBJ2-1; size: few; V: TRBV20-1; DNA: TGCAGTGCTAGAGATCTAGACGGGGATATCAATGAGCAGTTCTTC; CDR3: CSARDLDGDINEQFF
D: TRBD1; J: TRBJ2-7; size: many; V: TRBV6-2/TRBV6-3; DNA: TGTGCCAGCAGTTACGGGACAGGGGGCCAGTACTTC; CDR3: CASSYGTGGQYF
D: TRBD1; J: TRBJ2-7; size: many; V: TRBV6-2/TRBV6-3; DNA: TGTGCCAGCAGTTACCCCCCTTACGGGACAGGGGGCACCTACGAGCAGTACTTC; CDR3: CASSYPPYGTGGTYEQYF
D: -; J: TRBJ2-7; size: few; V: TRBV7-9; DNA: TGTGCCAGCAGCTTAGCGGTCCGGCTCCAGGTCCACGAGCAGTACTTC; CDR3: CASSLAVRLQVHEQYF
D: TRBD2; J: TRBJ2-2; size: few; V: TRBV7-9; DNA: TGTGCCAGCAGCTCGCCGCCGGCTAGCGGACTCACCTCCTACACCGGGGAGCTGTTTTTT; CDR3: CASSSPPASGLTSYTGELFF
D: -; J: TRBJ2-7; size: few; V: TRBV4-3; DNA: TGCGCCAGCAGCCAATTCGCCTCCGGGACAAGCTCCTACGAGCAGTACTTC; CDR3: CASSQFASGTSSYEQYF
D: TRBD2; J: TRBJ2-5; size: many; V: TRBV13; DNA: TGTGCCAGCAGCTTATCTCTGCGGGGGAAACAAGAGACCCAGTACTTC; CDR3: CASSLSLRGKQETQYF
D: -; J: TRBJ2-2; size: -; V: TRBV7-9; DNA: TGTGCCAGCAGGAAACAGGGAGGGGACACCGGGGAGCTGTTTTTT; CDR3: CASRKQGGDTGELFF
D: -; J: TRBJ2-2; size: many; V: TRBV25-1; DNA: TGTGCCAGCACTCAATGGGGGACAAACACCGGGGAGCTGTTTTTT; CDR3: CASTQWGTNTGELFF
D: TRBD2; J: TRBJ2-5; size: -; V: TRBV27; DNA: TGTGCCAGCAGTCCCCCCGGGGGCCTAGCGGGGGAGACCCAGTACTTC; CDR3: CASSPPGGLAGETQYF
D: -; J: TRBJ2-2; size: many; V: TRBV23-1; DNA: TGCGCCAGCAGTCAAAATTCGGGGGCGCAGGGCACCGGGGAGCTGTTTTTT; CDR3: CASSQNSGAQGTGELFF
D: -; J: TRBJ2-7; size: few; V: TRBV29-1; DNA: TGCAGCGTCTCGGGTGAGGGCCTCTCTTACGAGCAGTACTTC; CDR3: CSVSGEGLSYEQYF
D: -; J: TRBJ2-1; size: few; V: TRBV12-3/TRBV12-4; DNA: TGTGCCAGCAGCCGGCGGGGGCCTTTGAATGAGCAGTTCTTC; CDR3: CASSRRGPLNEQFF
D: TRBD1; J: TRBJ2-5; size: few; V: TRBV19; DNA: TGTGCCAGTAGCACATCGACAGGGCGGGAGACCCAGTACTTC; CDR3: CASSTSTGRETQYF
D: TRBD2; J: TRBJ2-7; size: many; V: TRBV29-1; DNA: TGCAGCGTTAAACCGGGACTAGTGTACGAGCAGTACTTC; CDR3: CSVKPGLVYEQYF
D: -; J: TRBJ2-7; size: -; V: TRBV5-3; DNA: TGTGCCAGCAGCTTTGGAGGCAGGAACTACGAGCAGCACTTC; CDR3: CASSFGGRNYEQHF
D: -; J: TRBJ1-1; size: many; V: TRBV5-1; DNA: TGCGCCAGCAGCTTGGTATACAGAAACACTGAAGCTTTCTTT; CDR3: CASSLVYRNTEAFF
D: TRBD1; J: TRBJ2-3; size: many; V: TRBV20-1; DNA: TGCAGTGCCTATTTCCGGGACAGGGACCTGGTCCCTACGCAGTATTTT; CDR3: CSAYFRDRDLVPTQYF
D: -; J: TRBJ2-7; size: few; V: TRBV27; DNA: TGTGCCAGCAGTCTCTTTTTGGGCTACGAGCAGTACTTC; CDR3: CASSLFLGYEQYF
D: TRBD2; J: TRBJ2-7; size: many; V: TRBV6-5; DNA: TGTGCCAGCAGTTACTCGCTAGCGGGGGGGTACGAGCAGTACTTC; CDR3: CASSYSLAGGYEQYF
D: -; J: TRBJ2-7; size: few; V: TRBV19; DNA: TGTGCCAGTGGGGCCGGCAGAGGCTACGAGCAGTACTTC; CDR3: CASGAGRGYEQYF
D: TRBD2; J: TRBJ2-5; size: many; V: TRBV28; DNA: TGTGCCAGCAGGCCCCTTACCGGGGGGGGGCCCCAAGAGACCCAGTACTTC; CDR3: CASRPLTGGGPQETQYF
D: TRBD1; J: TRBJ2-7; size: once; V: TRBV7-6; DNA: TGTGCCAGCAGCTCGACAGGGGCCTCCTACAAGCAGTACTTC; CDR3: CASSSTGASYKQYF
D: TRBD1; J: TRBJ1-6; size: few; V: TRBV12-3/TRBV12-4; DNA: TGTGCCAGCAGTTCAACAACCAGGGGGATCTATAATTCACCCCTCCACTTT; CDR3: CASSSTTRGIYNSPLHF
D: TRBD2; J: TRBJ2-1; size: -; V: TRBV6-6; DNA: TGTGCCAGCAGTTACTCGACGGGGGTCCTGATGGTGCGACTAGCGGGAGCTGAGCAGTTCTTC; CDR3: CASSYSTGVLMVRLAGAEQFF
D: -; J: TRBJ2-6; size: many; V: TRBV4-1; DNA: TGCGCCAGCAGCCAACCGGAGAACTTTAACTCTGGGGCCAACGTCCTGACTTTC; CDR3: CASSQPENFNSGANVLTF
D: -; J: TRBJ2-3; size: -; V: TRBV6-2/TRBV6-3; DNA: TGTGCCAGCAGTCCATACCAGGGCAGGCCTACCGGGCAGTATTTT; CDR3: CASSPYQGRPTGQYF